Each of the 15 T cell receptor beta chains below was sequenced from the same sample in a study of cytomegalovirus exposure and HLA in healthy donors listed by TCRdb under 2017. The library was generated by the immunoSEQ multiplex PCR assay. In TCRdb, the immuneACCESS table is reduced to in-frame sequences with V and J assigned. These tables do not hold every clone; where another copy was compared, an unresolved V gene accounts for under half, and the others remain unexplained. Recorded for this sample are some 140,000 clones; approximately 86% of them occurred a single time. Roughly 1.9% of the sample belongs to the ten largest clones. Sequenced: PBMCs. The receptor set was obtained from a human donor in good health.

This clone turned up a few times. The rearrangement joins TRBV29-1 to TRBJ2-7, with TRBD2 matching 8 bases. CDR1 and CDR2 from the germline V gene are SQVTM and ANQGSEA. The CDR3 is made up of 14 amino acids. Trimming removed 4 bases from V and 1 base from J; junction bases left unmatched: 6. CDR3 sequence reads: CSVVSSGESYEQYF. The CDR3, as DNA: TGCAGCGTTGTGAGTAGCGGGGAATCCTACGAGCAGTACTTC.

The chain couples TRBV30 to TRBJ2-1, with 11 bases identical to TRBD1. V shed 2 bases, J shed 0 bases, and the junction held 6 bases outside the gene matches. The CDR3 contains 17 residues. The germline V gene encodes CDR1 GTSNPN and CDR2 SVGIG (reference sequence). The CDR3 coding sequence is TGTGCCTGGAGTCGGGACAGGGGGGGAAGCTCCTACAATGAGCAGTTCTTC. Residues: CAWSRDRGGSSYNEQFF.

The chain uses TRBV25-1 and TRBJ2-1; D perhaps matches TRBD1 (6 bases). The V gene lost 7 bases and the J gene lost 10 bases, with 20 bases spanning the gap. The CDR3 has 14 amino acids. CDR1 MGHDK and CDR2 SYGVNS come from the germline V gene. CDR3 amino acids: CASKSDTGTYEQFF. For the CDR3, the DNA is TGTGCCAGCAAAAGCGACACAGGGACGTACGAGCAGTTCTTC.

V gene TRBV11-1 combines with J gene TRBJ2-7; TRBD2 aligns across 9 bases. V shed 0 bases and J 3 bases; nucleotides not matched to a gene: 3. Germline CDR1 and CDR2: SGHAT and FQDESV (reference sequence). The CDR3 is 15 residues long. The CDR3 nucleotides are TGTGCCAGCAGCTTAGCTAGCGGGAGTGTCTACGAGCAGTACTTC. Translating it yields CASSLASGSVYEQYF.

This clone has just one count. The chain employs TRBV25-1 and TRBJ2-1; a possible D gene is TRBD1 (6 bases). Per the germline V gene, CDR1 is MGHDK and CDR2 is SYGVNS. The CDR3 runs 12 residues. V dropped 9 bases and J dropped 4 bases, with 10 bases sitting between them. The CDR3 DNA reads as TGTGCCAGTTCAGGGGTGTACAATGAGCAGTTCTTC. Its protein is CASSGVYNEQFF.

This clone was observed a single time. This sequence joins TRBV19 and TRBJ1-3; a weak D match, TRBD1 (6 bases). The CDR3 has 18 residues. CDR1 and CDR2 (germline): LNHDA, SQIVND (reference sequence). V was pared by 9 bases and J by 0 bases, with 24 bases between. CDR3 in amino acids: CASLDRSYRSSSGNTIYF. The DNA of the CDR3 is TGTGCCAGCCTCGACAGGTCTTATCGATCAAGCTCTGGAAACACCATATATTTT.

This sequence joins TRBV7-2 and TRBJ1-2; 9 bases line up with TRBD1. CDR3 length equals 16 residues. V shed 5 bases and J 4 bases; nucleotides not matched to a gene: 11. Germline V gene lookup returns CDR1 SGHTA and CDR2 FQGNSA. The CDR3 reads CASSTQTGGGGYGYTF. Written as DNA, the CDR3 is TGTGCCAGCAGCACCCAGACAGGGGGGGGAGGCTATGGCTACACCTTC. Full variable domain (outside the CDR3, taken from reference TRBV7-2 and TRBJ1-2): GAGVSQSPSNKVTEKGKDVELRCDPISGHTALYWYRQSLGQGLEFLIYFQGNSAPDKSGLPSDRFSAERTGGSVSTLTIQRTQQEDSAVYLCASSTQTGGGGYGYTFGSGTRLTVV.

The chain employs TRBV4-1 and TRBJ2-2; D ambiguous. The CDR3 runs to 15 residues. The germline V gene encodes CDR1 MGHRA and CDR2 YSYEKL. Trimming cost V 6 bases and J 2 bases, with 13 bases left between them. The CDR3 protein is CASRGGAFNTGELFF. The CDR3 nucleotides are TGCGCCAGCAGAGGCGGTGCGTTTAACACCGGGGAGCTGTTTTTT.

Concerning this clone: The junction departs from the called germline gene at one end, perhaps through a read error. The chain employs TRBV6-5 and TRBJ1-1, with D possibly being TRBD1 (6 bases). This CDR3 spans 15 amino acids. From germline, CDR1 is MNHEY and CDR2 SVGAGI. The CDR3 nucleotides are TGTGCCAGCAGTTACTCGTGGCAGGGGAACGCTGAAGCTTTCTTT. Amino acids: CASSYSWQGNAEAFF.

This clone has a single count. V and J are TRBV10-3 and TRBJ1-5; D remains unclear. Germline-derived CDR1 and CDR2 are ENHRY and SYGVKD. Trimming took off 0 bases at V and 4 bases at J, with 13 bases between the two ends. The CDR3 is 16 residues long. The CDR3 DNA reads as TGTGCCATCAGTGAGTCGAGGGTTGGAGGGAATCAGCCCCAGCATTTT. This translates into CAISESRVGGNQPQHF.

The V gene is TRBV7-2, the J gene TRBJ2-1, with 7 nucleotides matching TRBD2. Germline V CDR1 and CDR2: SGHTA, FQGNSA. This CDR3 has 16 residues. With V trimmed by 2 bases and J by 6 bases, 10 bases remained unmatched. The CDR3: CASSLMFLAASNEQFF. In DNA, the CDR3 is TGTGCCAGCAGCTTAATGTTTCTAGCGGCCTCCAATGAGCAGTTCTTC.

This clone was detected once. Without the conserved terminal phenylalanine or tryptophan, this CDR3 likely stems from a read error. The limits of the CDR3 on the DNA are not certain, so only TCRdb's listed CDR3 is given. The chain couples TRBV6-1 to TRBJ1-1. Germline V gene lookup returns CDR1 MNHNS and CDR2 SASEGT. Including both end residues, the CDR3 is 14 amino acids long. Here the CDR3 reads CASSERPGRKESLS.

This clone was seen a single time. This chain links TRBV10-3 with TRBJ1-1; D is ambiguous. V dropped 3 bases and J dropped 2 bases, with 13 bases sitting between them. The CDR3 runs 15 residues. CDR1 and CDR2 (germline): ENHRY, SYGVKD. The CDR3 reads CAISEFLGLNTEAFF. As DNA, the CDR3 is TGTGCCATCAGTGAATTTCTGGGCTTAAACACTGAAGCTTTCTTT.

The chain has TRBV5-6 and TRBJ1-1, with D unclear. Trimming removed 1 base at V and 7 bases at J, with 8 bases between. Germline V lookup: CDR1 SGHDT, CDR2 YYEEEE. The CDR3 has 12 amino acids. The CDR3 DNA reads as TGTGCCAGCAGCTTGAAGCGGCTTGAAGCTTTCTTT. As protein: CASSLKRLEAFF.

This clone was seen a few times. The chain links TRBV4-1 to TRBJ1-5; 10 bases are a match to TRBD1. Germline trimming cut 1 base from V and 5 bases from J; bases unmatched to any gene: 8. The CDR3 covers 17 residues. Germline lookup yields CDR1 MGHRA and CDR2 YSYEKL. DNA for the CDR3: TGCGCCAGCAGCCAAGTTGTGACAGGGGGCAGGTATCAGCCCCAGCATTTT. Protein: CASSQVVTGGRYQPQHF.